Below are 5 T cell receptor beta chains sequenced from a single sample in a study of blood T cells in healthy people across ages. A sample-barcoded 5' primer and a J-beta primer mix were used in a second PCR of about 7 to 12 cycles. TCRdb reprocessed the 5' RACE reads via MiXCR and lists one record per CDR3 protein. The profile shows about 1.8 million distinct CDR3 sequences, 49% of them singletons. The sequenced sample consisted of blood. These receptors were collected from a woman in her 40s in good health.

CDR3 sequence (DNA): TGTGCCAGCACTCCCGCCGGGGACCTCTACAATGAGCAGTTCTTC. Protein product: CASTPAGDLYNEQFF. The rearrangement links TRBV6-2 or TRBV6-3 to TRBJ2-1; D might be TRBD1 or TRBD2, each matching 5 bases. The germline gives CDR1 MNHEY, CDR2 SVGEGT. V was shortened by 7 bases and J by 3 bases, with 16 bases between the two germline ends. The CDR3 contains 15 residues.

CDR3 nucleotides: TGTGCCAGCAGCCTCAACGACAGGAAAGAGACCCAGTACTTC. Amino acid sequence: CASSLNDRKETQYF. The chain recombines TRBV9 with TRBJ2-5, with D perhaps TRBD1 (6 bases). CDR3 length: 14 amino acids. Germline CDR1 and CDR2: SGDLS and YYNGEE. V was pared by 4 bases and J by 3 bases, with 13 bases between.

This clonotype was recorded only once. CDR3 region: CSAKGQYSFYNEQFF. DNA of the CDR3: TGCAGTGCCAAGGGGCAATATAGTTTCTACAATGAGCAGTTCTTC. J is TRBJ2-1 and V is TRBV20-1; possibly TRBD1 for D (5 bases). Germline V gene lookup returns CDR1 DFQATT and CDR2 SNEGSKA (reference sequence). The V end was cut by 6 bases, the J end by 3 bases, with 18 bases between. This CDR3 region has 15 residues.

This rearrangement joins TRBV12-3 or TRBV12-4 to TRBJ1-2; 8 bases match TRBD1. This CDR3 has 15 residues. Trimming removed 6 bases from V and 5 bases from J; junction bases left unmatched: 11. CDR3 sequence reads: CASSYQVQGAYGYTF. As DNA, the CDR3 is TGTGCCAGCAGCTACCAGGTTCAGGGGGCATATGGCTACACCTTC.

This chain joins TRBV18 and TRBJ2-5; 7 bases fit TRBD1. This CDR3 comprises 16 residues. From germline, CDR1 is KGHSH and CDR2 LQKENI. Germline trimming cut 1 base from V and 5 bases from J; bases unmatched to any gene: 10. CDR3 coding DNA: TGTGCCAGCTCACCACTACGACAGGGATATTGGGAGACCCAGTACTTC. Residues: CASSPLRQGYWETQYF.